The clone carrying this TCR beta chain was counted only a few times. Its antigen is currently unknown. This specimen comes from a study of T cells after yellow fever vaccination. Study-level information: Fractions containing few cells were prepared with SMART-Seq v4 Ultra Low Input.

Germline-derived CDR1 and CDR2 are SGDLS and YYNGEE. The length of the CDR3 is 14 residues. V was shortened by 0 bases and J by 8 bases, with 12 bases between the two germline ends. TCRdb reprocessed the 5' RACE reads via MiXCR and lists one record per CDR3 protein. The table includes about 330,000 distinct CDR3 sequences, roughly 8.4% detected once. Findings of the study overall: The secondary response peaked faster, at day 5 versus 15, but was weaker. After the booster, 95% to 98% of CD4 and approximately 87% of CD8 primary-response clones were re-detected. Of the clonotypes, a small share occurred in both CD4 and CD8 compartments.

The sample here was PBMCs, taken roughly 47 days after the first yellow fever vaccination. The TCR originated in a man between 18 and 29 years old who received the YFV17D yellow fever vaccine. The gene calls are TRBV9 and TRBJ2-1, with D hard to call. The CDR3 bases are TGTGCCAGCAGCGTAGAGTGGGGTACCGATGAGCAGTTCTTC. It codes for CASSVEWGTDEQFF.